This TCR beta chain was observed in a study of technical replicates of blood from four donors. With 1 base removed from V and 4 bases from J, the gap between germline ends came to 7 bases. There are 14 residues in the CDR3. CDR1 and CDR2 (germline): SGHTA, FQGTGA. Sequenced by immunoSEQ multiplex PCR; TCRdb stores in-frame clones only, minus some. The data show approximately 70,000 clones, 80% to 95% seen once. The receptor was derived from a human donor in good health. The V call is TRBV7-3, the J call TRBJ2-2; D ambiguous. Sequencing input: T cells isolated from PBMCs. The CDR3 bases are TGTGCCAGCAGCTTAATGGAGCTCACCGGGGAGCTGTTTTTT. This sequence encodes CASSLMELTGELFF.